This note documents a single T cell receptor (beta chain) sequence. Its specificity is unknown. Patients in the study, people with chemo-refractory metastatic non-small-cell lung cancer, received focal radiation plus ipilimumab CTLA-4 blockade. TCRdb's copy holds only in-frame clones and misses some; the assay was immunoSEQ multiplex PCR. The sample comprises more than 12,000 clones, around 72% of which are singletons, and more than 45% rests with the top ten. The data stem from a study of radiotherapy plus CTLA-4 blockade in lung cancer. Study background: Patients showed objective responses in 15% to 20% of cases, and disease control was achieved by approximately 31%.

Findings of the study overall: Tumor-origin TCR clones grew in blood after radiotherapy plus ipilimumab. Strongest reported response predictors: early blood clone changes and post-radiation interferon-beta.

Here the sequenced sample was peripheral blood, taken from a patient treated with radiotherapy plus ipilimumab. The clonotype comes from a human donor with non-small cell lung cancer whose response to radiotherapy plus ipilimumab could not be evaluated.

This CDR3 reads CASSFAGDPQETQYF. DNA for the CDR3: TGCGCCAGCAGCTTCGCAGGGGACCCTCAAGAGACCCAGTACTTC. The chain recombines TRBV5-1 with TRBJ2-5; perhaps TRBD1 as D (6 bases). Trimming left V 2 bases short and J 2 bases short, with 13 bases between. Germline V gene data show CDR1 as SGHRS and CDR2 as YFSETQ. There are 15 residues in the CDR3.